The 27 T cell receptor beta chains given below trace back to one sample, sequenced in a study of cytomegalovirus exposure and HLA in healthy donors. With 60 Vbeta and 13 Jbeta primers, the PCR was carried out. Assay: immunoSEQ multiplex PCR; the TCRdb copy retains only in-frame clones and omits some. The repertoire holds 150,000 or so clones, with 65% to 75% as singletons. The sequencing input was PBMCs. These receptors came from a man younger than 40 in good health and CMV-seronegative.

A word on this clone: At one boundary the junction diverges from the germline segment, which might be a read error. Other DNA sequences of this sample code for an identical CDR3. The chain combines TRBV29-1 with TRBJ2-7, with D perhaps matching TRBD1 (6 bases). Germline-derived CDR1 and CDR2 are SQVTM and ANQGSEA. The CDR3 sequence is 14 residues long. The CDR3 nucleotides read TGCAGCGTTGAGCTGCAGGGGAAAGGATACGAACAGTACTTC. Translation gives CSVELQGKGYEQYF.

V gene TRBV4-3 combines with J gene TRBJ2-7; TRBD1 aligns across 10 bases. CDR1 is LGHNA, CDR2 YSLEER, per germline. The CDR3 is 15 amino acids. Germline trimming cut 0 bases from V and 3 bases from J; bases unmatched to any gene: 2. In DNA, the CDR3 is TGCGCCAGCAGCCAAGAGGGGGACAGGGGCTACGAGCAGTACTTC. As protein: CASSQEGDRGYEQYF.

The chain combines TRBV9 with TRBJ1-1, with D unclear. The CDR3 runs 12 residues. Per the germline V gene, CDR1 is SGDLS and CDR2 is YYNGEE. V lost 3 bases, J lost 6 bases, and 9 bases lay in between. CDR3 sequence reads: CASSAGESEAFF. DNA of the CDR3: TGTGCCAGCAGCGCCGGGGAATCTGAAGCTTTCTTT.

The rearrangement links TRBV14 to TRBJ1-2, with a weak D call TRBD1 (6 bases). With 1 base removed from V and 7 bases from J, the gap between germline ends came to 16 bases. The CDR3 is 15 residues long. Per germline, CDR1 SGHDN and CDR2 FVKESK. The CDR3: CASSQGTRGVCGYTF. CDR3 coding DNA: TGTGCCAGCAGCCAAGGAACCAGGGGAGTTTGTGGCTACACCTTC.

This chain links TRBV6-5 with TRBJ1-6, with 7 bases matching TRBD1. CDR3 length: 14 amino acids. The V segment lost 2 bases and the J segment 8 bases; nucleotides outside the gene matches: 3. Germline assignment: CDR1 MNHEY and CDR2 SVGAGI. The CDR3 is CASSYRTGDSPLHF. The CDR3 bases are TGTGCCAGCAGTTACCGCACAGGGGATTCACCCCTCCACTTT.

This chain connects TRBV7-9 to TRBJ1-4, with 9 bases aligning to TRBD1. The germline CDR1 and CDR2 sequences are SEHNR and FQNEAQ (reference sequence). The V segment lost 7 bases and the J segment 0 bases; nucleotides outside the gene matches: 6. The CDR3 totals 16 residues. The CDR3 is CASTTGGVTTNEKLFF. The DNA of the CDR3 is TGTGCCAGCACCACAGGGGGCGTCACAACTAATGAAAAACTGTTTTTT. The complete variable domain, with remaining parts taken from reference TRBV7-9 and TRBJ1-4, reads DTGVSQNPRHKITKRGQNVTFRCDPISEHNRLYWYRQTLGQGPEFLTYFQNEAQLEKSRLLSDRFSAERPKGSFSTLEIQRTEQGDSAMYLCASTTGGVTTNEKLFFGSGTQLSVL.

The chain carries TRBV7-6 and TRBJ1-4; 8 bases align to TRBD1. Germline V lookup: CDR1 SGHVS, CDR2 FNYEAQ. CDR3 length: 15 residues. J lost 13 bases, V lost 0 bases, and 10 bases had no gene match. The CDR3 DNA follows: TGTGCCAGCAGCTTAGCGGAGGGACAGGTCGGAGTACTGTTTTTT. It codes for CASSLAEGQVGVLFF.

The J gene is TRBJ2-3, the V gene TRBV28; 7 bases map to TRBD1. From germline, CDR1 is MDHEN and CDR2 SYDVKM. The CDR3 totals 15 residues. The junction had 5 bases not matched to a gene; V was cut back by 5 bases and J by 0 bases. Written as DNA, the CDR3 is TGTGCCAGCAGTCCCGACAGGGCTAGCACAGATACGCAGTATTTT. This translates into CASSPDRASTDTQYF.

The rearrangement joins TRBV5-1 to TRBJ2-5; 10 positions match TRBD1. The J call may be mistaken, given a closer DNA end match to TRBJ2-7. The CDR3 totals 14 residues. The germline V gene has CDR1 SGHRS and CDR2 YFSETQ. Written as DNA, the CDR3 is TGCGCCAGCAGCGCGGGACAGGGGAGCTACGAGCAGTACTTC. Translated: CASSAGQGSYEQYF.

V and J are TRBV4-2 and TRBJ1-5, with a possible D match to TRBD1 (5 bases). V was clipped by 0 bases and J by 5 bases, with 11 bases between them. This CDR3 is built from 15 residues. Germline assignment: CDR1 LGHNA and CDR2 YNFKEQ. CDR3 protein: CASSQDWDFDQPQHF. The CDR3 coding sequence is TGTGCCAGCAGCCAAGATTGGGACTTTGATCAGCCCCAGCATTTT.

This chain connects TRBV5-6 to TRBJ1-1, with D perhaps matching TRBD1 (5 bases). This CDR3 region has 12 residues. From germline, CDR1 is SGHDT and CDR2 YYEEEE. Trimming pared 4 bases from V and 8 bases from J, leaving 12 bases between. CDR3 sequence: CASSPDSLEAFF. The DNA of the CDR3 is TGTGCCAGCAGCCCCGACAGTTTGGAAGCTTTCTTT.

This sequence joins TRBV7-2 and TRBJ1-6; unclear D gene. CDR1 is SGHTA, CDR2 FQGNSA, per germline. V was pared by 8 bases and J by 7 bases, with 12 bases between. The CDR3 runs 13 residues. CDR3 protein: CASVIAANSPLHF. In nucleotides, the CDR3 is TGTGCCAGCGTTATAGCAGCGAATTCACCCCTCCACTTT. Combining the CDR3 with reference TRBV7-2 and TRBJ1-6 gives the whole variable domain GAGVSQSPSNKVTEKGKDVELRCDPISGHTALYWYRQSLGQGLEFLIYFQGNSAPDKSGLPSDRFSAERTGGSVSTLTIQRTQQEDSAVYLCASVIAANSPLHFGNGTRLTVT.

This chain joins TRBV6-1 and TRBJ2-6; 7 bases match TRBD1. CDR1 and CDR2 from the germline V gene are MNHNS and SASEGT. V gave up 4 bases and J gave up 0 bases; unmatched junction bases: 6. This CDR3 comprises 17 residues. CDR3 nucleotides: TGTGCCAGCAGTGGCCGGGACAGTCACTCTGGGGCCAACGTCCTGACTTTC. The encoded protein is CASSGRDSHSGANVLTF.

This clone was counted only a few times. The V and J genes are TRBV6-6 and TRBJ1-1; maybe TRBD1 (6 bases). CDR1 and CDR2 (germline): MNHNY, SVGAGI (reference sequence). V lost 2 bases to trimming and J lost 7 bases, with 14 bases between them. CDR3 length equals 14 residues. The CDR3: CASSYGAGAVEAFF. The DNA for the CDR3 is TGTGCCAGCAGTTACGGAGCGGGGGCGGTTGAAGCTTTCTTT.

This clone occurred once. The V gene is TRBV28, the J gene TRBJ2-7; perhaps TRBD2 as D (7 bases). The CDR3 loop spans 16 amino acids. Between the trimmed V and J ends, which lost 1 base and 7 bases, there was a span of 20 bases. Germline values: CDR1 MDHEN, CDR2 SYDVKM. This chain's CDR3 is CASSLLGGAGYYEQYF. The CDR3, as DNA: TGTGCCAGCAGTTTATTGGGGGGGGCTGGCTACTATGAGCAGTACTTC.

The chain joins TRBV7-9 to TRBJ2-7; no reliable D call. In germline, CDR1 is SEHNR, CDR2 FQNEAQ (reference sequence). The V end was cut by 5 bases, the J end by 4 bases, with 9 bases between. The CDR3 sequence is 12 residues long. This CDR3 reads CASSDTRYEQYF. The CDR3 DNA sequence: TGTGCCAGCAGCGATACGAGGTACGAGCAGTACTTC.

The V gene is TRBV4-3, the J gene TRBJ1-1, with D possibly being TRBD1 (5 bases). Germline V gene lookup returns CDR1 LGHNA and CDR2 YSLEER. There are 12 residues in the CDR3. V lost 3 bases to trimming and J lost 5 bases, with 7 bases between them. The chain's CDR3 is CASSHKGTEAFF. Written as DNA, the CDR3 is TGCGCCAGCAGCCATAAGGGGACTGAAGCTTTCTTT.

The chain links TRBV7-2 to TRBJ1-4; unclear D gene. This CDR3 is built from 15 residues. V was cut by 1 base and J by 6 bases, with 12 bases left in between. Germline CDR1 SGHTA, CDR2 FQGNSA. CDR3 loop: CASSLDGRTDEKLFF. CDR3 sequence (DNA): TGTGCCAGCAGCTTAGACGGGAGGACGGATGAAAAACTGTTTTTT.

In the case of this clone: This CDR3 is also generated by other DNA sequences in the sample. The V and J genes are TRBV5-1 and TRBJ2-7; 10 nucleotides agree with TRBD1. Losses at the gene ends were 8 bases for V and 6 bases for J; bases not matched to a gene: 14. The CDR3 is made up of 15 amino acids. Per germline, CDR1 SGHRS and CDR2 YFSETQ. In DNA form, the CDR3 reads TGCGCCAGTAGCGTCGACAGGGGGCCCGGGAGCGAGCAGTACTTC. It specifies CASSVDRGPGSEQYF.

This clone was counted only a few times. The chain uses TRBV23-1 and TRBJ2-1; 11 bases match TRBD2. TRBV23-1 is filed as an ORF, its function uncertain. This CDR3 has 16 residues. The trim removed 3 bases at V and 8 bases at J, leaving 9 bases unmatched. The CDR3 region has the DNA TGCGCCAGCAGTCACTCTCTAGCGGGGGGCGTGGATGAGCAGTTCTTC. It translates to CASSHSLAGGVDEQFF.

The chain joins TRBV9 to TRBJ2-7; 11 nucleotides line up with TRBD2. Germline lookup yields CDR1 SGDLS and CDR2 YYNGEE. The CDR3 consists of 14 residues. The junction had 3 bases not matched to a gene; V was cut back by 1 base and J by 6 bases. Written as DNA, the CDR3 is TGTGCCAGCAGCGTACTAGCGGGGGGCGTCGAGCAGTACTTC. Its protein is CASSVLAGGVEQYF.

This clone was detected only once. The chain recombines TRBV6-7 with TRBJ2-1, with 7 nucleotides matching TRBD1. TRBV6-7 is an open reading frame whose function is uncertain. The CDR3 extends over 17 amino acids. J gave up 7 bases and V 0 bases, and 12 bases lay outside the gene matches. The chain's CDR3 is CASSYSFTGQVINEQFF. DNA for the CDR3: TGTGCCAGCAGTTACTCATTTACAGGACAGGTAATTAATGAGCAGTTCTTC.

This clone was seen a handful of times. The CDR3 DNA reads TGTGCCAGCAGTTTAGCGTACTATGGCTACACCTTC. This gives the protein CASSLAYYGYTF. V and J are TRBV28 and TRBJ1-2; no clear D gene. V lost 2 bases and J lost 3, with 4 bases in between. This CDR3 is built from 12 residues. Germline V gene lookup returns CDR1 MDHEN and CDR2 SYDVKM.

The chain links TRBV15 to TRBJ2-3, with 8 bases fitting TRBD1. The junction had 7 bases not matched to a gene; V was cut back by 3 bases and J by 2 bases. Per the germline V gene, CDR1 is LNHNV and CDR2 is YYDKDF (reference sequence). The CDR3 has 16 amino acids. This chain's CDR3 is CATSRPSGGITDTQYF. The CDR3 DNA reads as TGTGCCACCAGCAGGCCTTCAGGGGGCATCACAGATACGCAGTATTTT.

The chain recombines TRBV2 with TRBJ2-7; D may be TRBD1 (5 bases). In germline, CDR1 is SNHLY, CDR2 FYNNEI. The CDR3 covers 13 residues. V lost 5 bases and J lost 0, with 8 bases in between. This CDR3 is CASSPTDSYEQYF. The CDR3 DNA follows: TGTGCCAGCAGTCCGACAGACTCCTACGAGCAGTACTTC.

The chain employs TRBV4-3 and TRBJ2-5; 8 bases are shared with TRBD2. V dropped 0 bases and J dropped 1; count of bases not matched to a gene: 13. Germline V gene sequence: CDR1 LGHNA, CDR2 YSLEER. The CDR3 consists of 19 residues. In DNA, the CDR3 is TGCGCCAGCAGCCAAGACCCCCCCGGGAGCGGGGGCCCCCAAGAGACCCAGTACTTC. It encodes CASSQDPPGSGGPQETQYF.

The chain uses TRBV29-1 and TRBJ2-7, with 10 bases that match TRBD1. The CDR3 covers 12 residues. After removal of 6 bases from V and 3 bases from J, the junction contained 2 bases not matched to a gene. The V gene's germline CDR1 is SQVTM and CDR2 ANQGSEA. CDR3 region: CSVGDRGYEQYF. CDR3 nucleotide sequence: TGCAGCGTCGGGGACAGGGGCTACGAGCAGTACTTC.